This T cell receptor (beta chain) originates from a study of blood T cells in healthy people across ages. Study-wide findings and caveats: Investigators treated diversity estimates from one million T cells as underestimates.

Deletions cut 0 bases from V and 2 bases from J, with 12 bases between. Germline V gene sequence: CDR1 LGHNA, CDR2 YSLEER. CDR3 length: 16 residues. Combining a sample-barcoded 5' primer with a J-beta primer mix, a second PCR ran for roughly 7 to 12 cycles. One entry per CDR3 protein, called by TCRdb with MiXCR from the 5' RACE reads. The sample holds 800,000 to 950,000 distinct CDR3 sequences, 35% to 40% seen once. In regard to this clonotype: Antigen specificity is unknown.

The material sequenced was blood. This receptor was taken from a man aged 18 to 29 in good health. This chain joins TRBV4-3 and TRBJ2-3; no reliable D call. CDR3 sequence: CASSQDLEGNTDTQYF. CDR3 DNA: TGCGCCAGCAGCCAAGATCTCGAAGGGAACACAGATACGCAGTATTTT.